This is a list of T cell receptor beta chains from one sample in a study of blood T cell repertoires in COVID-19. Assay used: immunoSEQ multiplex PCR; TCRdb lists only in-frame clones, some missing. The sample lists about 170,000 clones; 86% were seen once. Material: peripheral blood. All receptors derive from a woman aged 55 to 70 with COVID-19, enrolled during active disease. Each CDR3 is given with its conserved first and last residue. Each record gives: V gene, CDR3 length, D gene, J gene, clone size, CDR3 protein, CDR3 DNA. The D gene is left open where the match is weak. Part of the rows lack a size; the others show once, few, many or a class for expanded clones.

>TRBV19|15|TRBD2|TRBJ2-3|once
CASSITSGSSDTQYF
TGTGCCAGTAGTATCACTAGCGGGAGCTCAGATACGCAGTATTTT
>TRBV6-5|15|TRBD1|TRBJ1-2|once
CASSPPGQGPDGYTF
TGTGCCAGCAGTCCTCCGGGACAGGGGCCAGATGGCTACACCTTC
>TRBV24-1|14|TRBD2|TRBJ2-3|-
CATGPGLGGYTQYF
TGTGCCACCGGACCGGGACTAGGAGGTTATACGCAGTATTTT
>TRBV7-2|14|TRBD2|TRBJ2-7|-
CASSLFGSGGEQYF
TGTGCCAGCAGCTTATTCGGCAGCGGGGGAGAGCAGTACTTC
>TRBV6-2/TRBV6-3|14|TRBD1|TRBJ1-2|-
CASSPGQAFYGYTF
TGTGCCAGCAGTCCGGGACAGGCTTTCTATGGCTACACCTTC
>TRBV11-3|14|-|TRBJ2-7|-
CASSSTDFPYEQYF
TGTGCCAGCAGCTCCACGGACTTCCCCTACGAGCAGTACTTC
>TRBV12-5|14|-|TRBJ1-1|-
CASGPGLTGTEAFF
TGTGCTAGTGGCCCCGGACTGACCGGCACTGAAGCTTTCTTT
>TRBV28|12|TRBD1|TRBJ1-5|-
CASGQGSQPQHF
TGTGCCAGCGGACAGGGGTCTCAGCCCCAGCATTTT
>TRBV6-6|13|-|TRBJ1-1|-
CASSQDMNTEAFF
TGTGCCAGCAGTCAAGACATGAACACTGAAGCTTTCTTT
>TRBV15|15|-|TRBJ1-4|-
CATSRLQGVQGKLFF
TGTGCCACCAGCAGATTACAGGGAGTCCAGGGAAAACTGTTTTTT
>TRBV28|13|TRBD1|TRBJ2-7|-
CASSFVRGTAQYF
TGTGCCAGCAGTTTTGTCAGGGGGACCGCGCAGTACTTC
>TRBV19|16|-|TRBJ2-1|-
CASTGGVRGAVNEQFF
TGTGCCAGTACCGGTGGGGTAAGGGGTGCCGTCAATGAGCAGTTCTTC
>TRBV19|14|-|TRBJ1-4|-
CASSPTATNEKLFF
TGTGCCAGTAGTCCCACAGCAACTAATGAAAAACTGTTTTTT
>TRBV20-1|11|-|TRBJ2-1|-
CSAQIPTEQFF
TGCAGTGCTCAGATCCCCACTGAGCAGTTCTTC
>TRBV4-3|16|TRBD1|TRBJ1-3|-
CASSQVRDSSGNTIYF
TGCGCCAGCAGCCAAGTTAGGGACAGCTCTGGAAACACCATATATTTT
>TRBV5-5|13|-|TRBJ2-7|-
CASSPTDTYEQYF
TGTGCCAGCAGCCCGACTGATACCTACGAGCAGTACTTC
>TRBV2|12|-|TRBJ2-5|once
CASTGDGETQYF
TGTGCCAGCACAGGGGACGGGGAGACCCAGTACTTC
>TRBV4-1|15|TRBD1|TRBJ1-6|-
CASSQRTGGNSPLHF
TGCGCCAGCAGCCAGAGGACAGGGGGCAATTCACCCCTCCACTTT
>TRBV18|15|-|TRBJ1-1|once
CASSPRREIGTDGKF
TGTGCCAGCTCACCGAGGAGGGAAATCGGGACGGACGGAAAATTT
>TRBV29-1|11|-|TRBJ1-3|-
CSVTAGNTIYF
TGCAGCGTTACAGCCGGAAACACCATATATTTT
>TRBV18|17|TRBD1|TRBJ1-4|-
CASSPRTGDATNEKLFF
TGTGCCAGCTCACCTAGGACAGGGGATGCAACTAATGAAAAACTGTTTTTT
>TRBV5-6|14|-|TRBJ2-5|-
CASSSGRGGETQYF
TGTGCCAGCAGCTCTGGGCGGGGCGGGGAGACCCAGTACTTC
>TRBV5-1|15|TRBD1|TRBJ1-5|-
CASSETGYSNQPQHF
TGCGCCAGCAGCGAGACAGGGTATAGCAATCAGCCCCAGCATTTT
>TRBV7-2|15|-|TRBJ1-3|-
CASSLGDNSGNTIYF
TGTGCCAGCAGCTTGGGGGACAACTCTGGAAACACCATATATTTT